This is a list of T cell receptor beta chains from one sample in a study of blood T cell repertoires in COVID-19. Profiled with immunoSEQ multiplex PCR; TCRdb holds only in-frame clones, not every one. The table includes some 380,000 clones, around 87% detected once. Sequencing was carried out using PBMCs or T cells enriched from blood (not recorded which). The receptors stem from a man aged 25 to 40 who had recovered from COVID-19. CDR3s include the opening cysteine and the closing phenylalanine or tryptophan. D genes are given only for firm matches. The size field is filled for only some rows; it gives once, few, many or a size class.

clone_size: NA; d_call: TRBD1; v_call: TRBV30; cdr3_length: 15; j_call: TRBJ1-5; cdr3_nt: TGTGCCTGGACCGAGGGACAGAGTAGCAATCAGCCCCAGCATTTT; cdr3_aa: CAWTEGQSSNQPQHF
clone_size: NA; d_call: TRBD1; v_call: TRBV10-3; cdr3_length: 18; j_call: TRBJ1-1; cdr3_nt: TGTGCCATCAGTGAGTTGGGACAGGGAAGTTTCCTCAACACTGAAGCTTTCTTT; cdr3_aa: CAISELGQGSFLNTEAFF
clone_size: few; d_call: TRBD1; v_call: TRBV23-1; cdr3_length: 17; j_call: TRBJ1-5; cdr3_nt: TGCGCCAGCAGGAGCACCCTTAAGACAGGGGGCGGGAGGCCCCAGCATTTT; cdr3_aa: CASRSTLKTGGGRPQHF
clone_size: NA; d_call: NA; v_call: TRBV7-9; cdr3_length: 15; j_call: TRBJ2-2; cdr3_nt: TGTGCCAGCAGTTTTAGCGGTTGGAACACCGGGGAGCTGTTTTTT; cdr3_aa: CASSFSGWNTGELFF
clone_size: once; d_call: TRBD1; v_call: TRBV6-5; cdr3_length: 15; j_call: TRBJ2-7; cdr3_nt: TGTGCCAGCATCCCAACGGGGACAGGGTCCGGGGAGCAGTACTTC; cdr3_aa: CASIPTGTGSGEQYF
clone_size: NA; d_call: NA; v_call: TRBV7-9; cdr3_length: 14; j_call: TRBJ1-6; cdr3_nt: TGTGCCAGCAGCCGGGACATCTCGAGGGAACCCCTCCACTTT; cdr3_aa: CASSRDISREPLHF
clone_size: NA; d_call: NA; v_call: TRBV3-1/TRBV3-2; cdr3_length: 11; j_call: TRBJ2-1; cdr3_nt: TGTGCCAGCAGCTCTATGCATGAGCAGTTCTTC; cdr3_aa: CASSSMHEQFF
clone_size: NA; d_call: NA; v_call: TRBV6-5; cdr3_length: 14; j_call: TRBJ1-1; cdr3_nt: TGTGCCAGCAGCGCCCTGGAGGGAAGCACTGAAGCTTTCTTT; cdr3_aa: CASSALEGSTEAFF
clone_size: NA; d_call: TRBD1; v_call: TRBV7-9; cdr3_length: 15; j_call: TRBJ1-4; cdr3_nt: TGTGCCAGCAGCTCGACAGGGGCCTCTAATGAAAAACTGTTTTTT; cdr3_aa: CASSSTGASNEKLFF
clone_size: NA; d_call: TRBD2; v_call: TRBV5-8; cdr3_length: 18; j_call: TRBJ2-7; cdr3_nt: TGTGCCAGCAGCTATTATATGTCTAGCGGTGCCAGCTCCTACGAGCAGTACTTC; cdr3_aa: CASSYYMSSGASSYEQYF
clone_size: NA; d_call: TRBD1; v_call: TRBV3-1/TRBV3-2; cdr3_length: 13; j_call: TRBJ1-2; cdr3_nt: TGTGCCAGCAGAAAAGAGGGGGCGGGTGGCTACACCTTC; cdr3_aa: CASRKEGAGGYTF
clone_size: NA; d_call: TRBD1; v_call: TRBV9; cdr3_length: 16; j_call: TRBJ1-3; cdr3_nt: TGTGCCAGCAGCCTCCGGGACAGACTATCTGGAAACACCATATATTTT; cdr3_aa: CASSLRDRLSGNTIYF
clone_size: NA; d_call: TRBD1; v_call: TRBV27; cdr3_length: 15; j_call: TRBJ2-1; cdr3_nt: TGTGCCAGCTCGCCAGGGACAGTGTCCTACAATGAGCAGTTCTTC; cdr3_aa: CASSPGTVSYNEQFF
clone_size: NA; d_call: NA; v_call: TRBV6-5; cdr3_length: 13; j_call: TRBJ2-2; cdr3_nt: TGTGCCAGCAGGAGGACTAACACCGGGGAGCTGTTTTTT; cdr3_aa: CASRRTNTGELFF
clone_size: NA; d_call: TRBD1; v_call: TRBV18; cdr3_length: 15; j_call: TRBJ1-1; cdr3_nt: TGTGCCAGCTCATCGCAGGGGGCGATGGGCACTGAAGCTTTCTTT; cdr3_aa: CASSSQGAMGTEAFF
clone_size: NA; d_call: NA; v_call: TRBV4-1; cdr3_length: 13; j_call: TRBJ2-5; cdr3_nt: TGCGCCAGCAGCTCCCCCTCCGGAGAGACCCAGTACTTC; cdr3_aa: CASSSPSGETQYF
clone_size: NA; d_call: TRBD1; v_call: TRBV6-4; cdr3_length: 13; j_call: TRBJ1-6; cdr3_nt: TGTGCCAGCCCCGGGACAGGGTCCTCACCCCTCCACTTT; cdr3_aa: CASPGTGSSPLHF
clone_size: once; d_call: TRBD1; v_call: TRBV19; cdr3_length: 14; j_call: TRBJ2-2; cdr3_nt: TGTGCCAGTACTAGACAGGGGGCTGGAGGGGAGCTGTTTTTT; cdr3_aa: CASTRQGAGGELFF
clone_size: NA; d_call: NA; v_call: TRBV29-1; cdr3_length: 11; j_call: TRBJ1-2; cdr3_nt: TGCAGCGTCCGGGGAATATATGGCTACACCTTC; cdr3_aa: CSVRGIYGYTF
clone_size: NA; d_call: TRBD1; v_call: TRBV4-2; cdr3_length: 14; j_call: TRBJ2-7; cdr3_nt: TGTGCCAGCAGCCATGATCAGGGGGCGCGCGAGCAGTACTTC; cdr3_aa: CASSHDQGAREQYF
clone_size: NA; d_call: NA; v_call: TRBV4-3; cdr3_length: 15; j_call: TRBJ1-2; cdr3_nt: TGCGCCAGCAGCCAAGAATTGGGGGGTAGCTATGGCTACACCTTC; cdr3_aa: CASSQELGGSYGYTF
clone_size: NA; d_call: NA; v_call: TRBV2; cdr3_length: 13; j_call: TRBJ1-6; cdr3_nt: TGTGCCAGCAAGGGGGAGACAAGGGCACCCCTCCACTTT; cdr3_aa: CASKGETRAPLHF
clone_size: NA; d_call: TRBD2; v_call: TRBV4-1; cdr3_length: 16; j_call: TRBJ2-7; cdr3_nt: TGCGCCAGCAGCCAATCGACTAGCGGGGTGACCTACGAGCAGTACTTC; cdr3_aa: CASSQSTSGVTYEQYF
clone_size: NA; d_call: TRBD1; v_call: TRBV10-3; cdr3_length: 15; j_call: TRBJ1-1; cdr3_nt: TGTGCCATCACCGCGTCTCTGGACAGGGCTTCTGAAGCTTTCTTT; cdr3_aa: CAITASLDRASEAFF
clone_size: NA; d_call: NA; v_call: TRBV4-1; cdr3_length: 15; j_call: TRBJ2-5; cdr3_nt: TGCGCCAGCAGCCAACGGGGGATTTCACAAGAGACCCAGTACTTC; cdr3_aa: CASSQRGISQETQYF
clone_size: NA; d_call: NA; v_call: TRBV6-5; cdr3_length: 13; j_call: TRBJ2-5; cdr3_nt: TGTGCCAGCAGTACAGGGAGCCAAGAGACCCAGTACTTC; cdr3_aa: CASSTGSQETQYF
clone_size: NA; d_call: TRBD1; v_call: TRBV5-4; cdr3_length: 14; j_call: TRBJ1-2; cdr3_nt: TGTGCCAGCAGCACTACAGGGGGGCTTTATGGCTACACCTTC; cdr3_aa: CASSTTGGLYGYTF
clone_size: NA; d_call: NA; v_call: TRBV5-6; cdr3_length: 14; j_call: TRBJ1-1; cdr3_nt: TGTGCCAGCAGCTTGGCCACAGGGTTGTCTGAAGCTTTCTTT; cdr3_aa: CASSLATGLSEAFF
clone_size: NA; d_call: NA; v_call: TRBV27; cdr3_length: 14; j_call: TRBJ2-1; cdr3_nt: TGTGCCAGCAGTTTGGGGAGCGCGTACAATGAGCAGTTCTTC; cdr3_aa: CASSLGSAYNEQFF
clone_size: NA; d_call: NA; v_call: TRBV4-3; cdr3_length: 18; j_call: TRBJ2-3; cdr3_nt: TGCGCCAGCAGCGTCAGTGGGGGACTCCGGATAGCCACAGATACGCAGTATTTT; cdr3_aa: CASSVSGGLRIATDTQYF
clone_size: NA; d_call: NA; v_call: TRBV9; cdr3_length: 14; j_call: TRBJ2-5; cdr3_nt: TGTGCCAGCAGCCTCCAGACGGGGGAAGAGACCCAGTACTTC; cdr3_aa: CASSLQTGEETQYF
clone_size: NA; d_call: NA; v_call: TRBV6-5; cdr3_length: 13; j_call: TRBJ2-7; cdr3_nt: TGTGCCAGCAGTTCGCCAGGGCCCTACGAGCAGTACTTC; cdr3_aa: CASSSPGPYEQYF
clone_size: few; d_call: NA; v_call: TRBV10-3; cdr3_length: 17; j_call: TRBJ1-3; cdr3_nt: TGTGCCATCAGTGACAGGGGCAGACCCCTCTCTGGAAACACCATATATTTT; cdr3_aa: CAISDRGRPLSGNTIYF
clone_size: NA; d_call: TRBD1; v_call: TRBV9; cdr3_length: 14; j_call: TRBJ2-7; cdr3_nt: TGTGCCAGCAGCACGGGACAGACCGACTACGAGCAGTACTTC; cdr3_aa: CASSTGQTDYEQYF
clone_size: NA; d_call: TRBD1; v_call: TRBV19; cdr3_length: 14; j_call: TRBJ1-5; cdr3_nt: TGTGCCTCAAAGGGACAGCAAGACAATCAGCCCCAGCATTTT; cdr3_aa: CASKGQQDNQPQHF
clone_size: NA; d_call: TRBD2; v_call: TRBV6-5; cdr3_length: 12; j_call: TRBJ2-3; cdr3_nt: TGTGCCAGCAATTTAGCGGGGGGGCCTCAGTATTTT; cdr3_aa: CASNLAGGPQYF
clone_size: NA; d_call: TRBD1; v_call: TRBV6-5; cdr3_length: 15; j_call: TRBJ2-4; cdr3_nt: TGTGCCAGCAGTTACTTAGGGGGCGCGGTAAACATTCAGTACTTC; cdr3_aa: CASSYLGGAVNIQYF
clone_size: NA; d_call: NA; v_call: TRBV10-3; cdr3_length: 12; j_call: TRBJ1-2; cdr3_nt: TGTGCCATTTCAGTGAATAACTATGGCTACACCTTC; cdr3_aa: CAISVNNYGYTF
clone_size: NA; d_call: NA; v_call: TRBV9; cdr3_length: 16; j_call: TRBJ2-5; cdr3_nt: TGTGCCAGCAGCGTTTCCGCCTCCGCCGGGCAAGAGACCCAGTACTTC; cdr3_aa: CASSVSASAGQETQYF
clone_size: once; d_call: NA; v_call: TRBV19; cdr3_length: 17; j_call: TRBJ2-5; cdr3_nt: TGTGCCAGCAAGACAGGTCCCGGACCTCTCTACCAAGAGACCCAGTACTTC; cdr3_aa: CASKTGPGPLYQETQYF
clone_size: NA; d_call: NA; v_call: TRBV9; cdr3_length: 12; j_call: TRBJ1-2; cdr3_nt: TGTGCCAGCAGCGTCGGGATTGATGGCTACACCTTC; cdr3_aa: CASSVGIDGYTF
clone_size: NA; d_call: TRBD1; v_call: TRBV9; cdr3_length: 16; j_call: TRBJ2-7; cdr3_nt: TGTGCCAGCAGCGCACTAGGATTGGGACAGGGAAGCGAGCAGTACTTC; cdr3_aa: CASSALGLGQGSEQYF
clone_size: NA; d_call: TRBD2; v_call: TRBV10-3; cdr3_length: 15; j_call: TRBJ2-3; cdr3_nt: TGTGCCATCAGCCAACTAGCGGGGGCCGGAGATACGCAGTATTTT; cdr3_aa: CAISQLAGAGDTQYF
clone_size: NA; d_call: NA; v_call: TRBV12-3/TRBV12-4; cdr3_length: 12; j_call: TRBJ2-7; cdr3_nt: TGTGCCAGCAGTCTAAGAGGGTACGAGCAGTACTTC; cdr3_aa: CASSLRGYEQYF
clone_size: NA; d_call: TRBD2; v_call: TRBV11-2; cdr3_length: 12; j_call: TRBJ2-3; cdr3_nt: TGTGCCGGGAAGACTAGCCCAGATACGCAGTATTTT; cdr3_aa: CAGKTSPDTQYF
clone_size: few; d_call: TRBD1; v_call: TRBV4-1; cdr3_length: 15; j_call: TRBJ1-5; cdr3_nt: TGCGCCAGCAGCCAAGGCCACAGGGGGTTTGTGTCCCAGCATTTT; cdr3_aa: CASSQGHRGFVSQHF
clone_size: NA; d_call: NA; v_call: TRBV7-2; cdr3_length: 15; j_call: TRBJ1-4; cdr3_nt: TGTGCCAGCAGCCCAAACGCCGAGGTGGTAGAAAAACTGTTTTTT; cdr3_aa: CASSPNAEVVEKLFF
clone_size: NA; d_call: NA; v_call: TRBV4-1; cdr3_length: 16; j_call: TRBJ1-2; cdr3_nt: TGCGCCAGCAGCCAAGTAGGAGGGAGTTCTAACTATGGCTACACCTTC; cdr3_aa: CASSQVGGSSNYGYTF
clone_size: NA; d_call: NA; v_call: TRBV2; cdr3_length: 12; j_call: TRBJ1-1; cdr3_nt: TGTGCCAGCAGTGCTGGGACACCTAAAGCTTTCTTT; cdr3_aa: CASSAGTPKAFF
clone_size: NA; d_call: NA; v_call: TRBV10-3; cdr3_length: 12; j_call: TRBJ1-5; cdr3_nt: TGTGCCATCAGTGAGCCCTCTCAGCCCCAGCATTTT; cdr3_aa: CAISEPSQPQHF
clone_size: NA; d_call: TRBD1; v_call: TRBV9; cdr3_length: 14; j_call: TRBJ1-2; cdr3_nt: TGTGCCAGCAGCGTGGGACAGGGGAACTATGGCTACACCTTC; cdr3_aa: CASSVGQGNYGYTF
clone_size: few; d_call: TRBD1; v_call: TRBV7-2; cdr3_length: 17; j_call: TRBJ1-5; cdr3_nt: TGTGCCAGCAGCTTAGGGGTCAAAGGACAGGGTTATCAGCCCCAGCATTTT; cdr3_aa: CASSLGVKGQGYQPQHF
clone_size: NA; d_call: NA; v_call: TRBV30; cdr3_length: 17; j_call: TRBJ1-6; cdr3_nt: TGTGCCTGGAGTGTATCGTTTCGCGTTGCCGGTAATTCACCCCTCCACTTT; cdr3_aa: CAWSVSFRVAGNSPLHF
clone_size: NA; d_call: NA; v_call: TRBV29-1; cdr3_length: 13; j_call: TRBJ1-1; cdr3_nt: TGCAGCGTCGGACAATCAGTGAACACTGAAGCTTTCTTT; cdr3_aa: CSVGQSVNTEAFF
clone_size: NA; d_call: NA; v_call: TRBV7-9; cdr3_length: 14; j_call: TRBJ1-1; cdr3_nt: TGTGCCAGCAGCTTAAGTCTAACGAACACTGAAGCTTTCTTT; cdr3_aa: CASSLSLTNTEAFF